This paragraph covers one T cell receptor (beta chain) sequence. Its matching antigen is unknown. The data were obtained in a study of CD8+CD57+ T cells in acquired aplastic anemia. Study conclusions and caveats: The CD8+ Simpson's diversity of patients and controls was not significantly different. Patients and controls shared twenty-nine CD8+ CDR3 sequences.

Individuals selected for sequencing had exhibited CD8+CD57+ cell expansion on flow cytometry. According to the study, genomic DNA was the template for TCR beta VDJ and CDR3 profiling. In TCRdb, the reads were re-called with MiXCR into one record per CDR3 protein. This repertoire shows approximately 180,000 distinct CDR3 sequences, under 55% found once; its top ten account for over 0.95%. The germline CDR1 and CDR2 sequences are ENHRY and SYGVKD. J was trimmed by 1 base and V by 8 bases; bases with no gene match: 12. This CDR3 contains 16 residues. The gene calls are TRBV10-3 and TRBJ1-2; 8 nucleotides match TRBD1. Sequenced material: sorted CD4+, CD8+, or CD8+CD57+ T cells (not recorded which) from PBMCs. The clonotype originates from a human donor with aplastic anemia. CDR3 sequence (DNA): TGTGCCATCGGTTTGGGGGGGACAGGATATAACTATGGCTACACCTTC. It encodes CAIGLGGTGYNYGYTF.